This T cell receptor beta chain stems from a study of post-analysis software for immune sequencing data. Study overall: Included among the disease courses, which were recorded for the cohort, were relapsing-remitting, secondary progressive and progressive-relapsing multiple sclerosis.

Whole-study results and caveats: Normalized Chao1 diversity was significantly lower in multiple sclerosis patients than in controls. Strong co-clustering by F measure was evident for samples that had been prepared in the same batch. With TRBV5-6, TRBV5-1 and TRBV20-1 included, about five TRBV segments were more frequent in patients than in controls.

Carried by the TCR beta cDNA libraries were unique molecular identifiers. cDNA molecules numbering some 500,000 came from roughly 1.1 to 9.2 million T cells. TCRdb recomputed calls from the PCR reads with MiXCR, one row per CDR3 protein. The top ten clones hold 4.9% of a sample with 650,000 to 850,000 distinct CDR3 sequences, under 60% of them seen once. The length of the CDR3 is 17 residues. The trim removed 2 bases at V and 2 bases at J, leaving 6 bases unmatched. Per germline, CDR1 SGDLS and CDR2 YYNGEE. About this clonotype: Its antigen remains unknown.

Sequencing was performed on blood. This TCR came from a girl between 5 and 17 years old with multiple sclerosis. This chain connects TRBV9 to TRBJ2-3, with 12 bases that match TRBD2. In DNA, the CDR3 is TGTGCCAGCAGCGTGTCGGCTAGCGGGAGGGACACAGATACGCAGTATTTT. This codes for CASSVSASGRDTDTQYF. Variable domain in full (rest from reference TRBV9 and TRBJ2-3): DSGVTQTPKHLITATGQRVTLRCSPRSGDLSVYWYQQSLDQGLQFLIQYYNGEERAKGNILERFSAQQFPDLHSELNLSSLELGDSALYFCASSVSASGRDTDTQYFGPGTRLTVL.